The 27 T cell receptor beta chains reported below all come from one sample, sequenced in a study of blood T cell repertoires in COVID-19. Sequencing was performed with immunoSEQ multiplex PCR; in TCRdb, only in-frame clones are kept and a portion is missing. The sample contains roughly 290,000 clones, 89% of which appear only once. The sequenced material came from PBMCs or T cells enriched from blood (not recorded which). The receptors come from a woman between 35 and 50 years old who had recovered from COVID-19.

This rearrangement joins TRBV7-2 to TRBJ1-2, with D possibly TRBD1 on 5 matching bases. Per germline, CDR1 SGHTA and CDR2 FQGNSA. Trimming removed 2 bases at V and 1 base at J, with 14 bases between. This CDR3 is built from 16 residues. The CDR3 DNA reads as TGTGCCAGCAGCTTAACTCCTACAGGCGATAACTATGGCTACACCTTC. Translation: CASSLTPTGDNYGYTF.

V usage is TRBV7-8 and J usage is TRBJ2-1; D gene ambiguous. In germline, CDR1 is SGHVS, CDR2 FQNEAQ. CDR3 length: 14 residues. The germline V and J ends were trimmed by 1 base and 0 bases, with 4 bases remaining between them. DNA for the CDR3: TGTGCCAGCAGCTTAGATAGCTCCTACAATGAGCAGTTCTTC. This sequence encodes CASSLDSSYNEQFF.

The chain has TRBV7-3 and TRBJ1-2; 7 nucleotides match TRBD1. Looked up from germline, CDR1 is SGHTA and CDR2 is FQGTGA. V lost 5 bases to trimming and J lost 8 bases; unmatched junction nucleotides: 14. The CDR3 extends over 15 amino acids. The CDR3 bases are TGTGCCAGCAGCGTTAGACAGGGACAAAATACGGGCTACACCTTC. Its translation: CASSVRQGQNTGYTF.

The gene calls are TRBV5-4 and TRBJ1-2; TRBD1 matches at 7 bases. The CDR3 consists of 13 residues. Germline CDR1 reads SGHNT; CDR2 reads YYREEE (reference sequence). V lost 3 bases, J lost 2 bases, and 1 base stayed unmatched. CDR3 in DNA: TGTGCCAGCAGCTCACAGGGGAACTATGGCTACACCTTC. Its protein is CASSSQGNYGYTF. The full variable domain, completed using reference TRBV5-4 and TRBJ1-2, is ETGVTQSPTHLIKTRGQQVTLRCSSQSGHNTVSWYQQALGQGPQFIFQYYREEENGRGNFPPRFSGLQFPNYSSELNVNALELDDSALYLCASSSQGNYGYTFGSGTRLTVV.

The chain combines TRBV6-2 or TRBV6-3 with TRBJ2-1, with 15 bases lining up with TRBD2. The length of the CDR3 is 18 residues. Trimming cost V 2 bases and J 1 base; bases outside gene matches: 3. Germline CDR1 and CDR2: MNHEY and SVGEGT. CDR3 in amino acids: CASSYGGTSGRSYNEQFF. The CDR3 bases are TGTGCCAGCAGTTACGGAGGGACTAGCGGGAGGTCCTACAATGAGCAGTTCTTC.

CDR3 bases: TGTGCCTGGAGTGACAGGGCTGGAAACACCATATATTTT. Translating it yields CAWSDRAGNTIYF. The genes are TRBV30 and TRBJ1-3, with TRBD1 as a possible D gene (6 bases). Looked up from germline, CDR1 is GTSNPN and CDR2 is SVGIG (reference sequence). Between the trimmed V and J ends, which lost 1 base and 2 bases, there was a span of 6 bases. The CDR3 length is 13 residues.

The V gene is TRBV18, the J gene TRBJ1-4, with 8 bases that match TRBD1. The CDR3 runs 15 residues. V lost 3 bases to trimming and J lost 5 bases; unmatched junction nucleotides: 5. Germline-derived CDR1 and CDR2 are KGHSH and LQKENI. This CDR3 is CASSPGQGINEKLFF. The DNA for the CDR3 is TGTGCCAGCTCACCTGGACAGGGCATCAATGAAAAACTGTTTTTT.

With respect to this clone: At one boundary the junction diverges from the germline segment, which might be a read error. The chain joins TRBV9 to TRBJ1-1; TRBD1 matches 7 bases. This CDR3 has 14 amino acids. Germline values: CDR1 SGDLS, CDR2 YYNGEE. This chain's CDR3 is CASSVIQGNPEAFF. The CDR3 nucleotides read TGTGCCAGCAGCGTAATACAGGGGAACCCTGAAGCTTTCTTT.

CDR3 in DNA: TGTGCCAGCAGCTCCAGGGGGAACTACGAGCAGTACTTC. Translating it yields CASSSRGNYEQYF. The chain couples TRBV11-2 to TRBJ2-7; 7 nucleotides agree with TRBD1. The ends lost 4 bases at V and 3 bases at J; junction bases unmatched: 3. The germline gives CDR1 SGHAT, CDR2 FQNNGV. This CDR3 has 13 residues.

The V gene is TRBV5-1, the J gene TRBJ2-1, with TRBD2 matching 8 bases. The CDR3 is 15 amino acids. J lost 7 bases, V lost 4 bases, and 10 bases had no gene match. The V gene's germline CDR1 is SGHRS and CDR2 YFSETQ. CDR3 sequence (DNA): TGCGCCAGCAGCCTCAACGGGGGGGCTTCGAATGAGCAGTTCTTC. It codes for CASSLNGGASNEQFF.

This clone came up a few times. The chain links TRBV2 to TRBJ1-1; possibly TRBD1 for D (5 bases). The V and J ends lost 6 bases and 1 base respectively, with 9 bases between them. This CDR3 is built from 13 residues. Germline CDR1 and CDR2: SNHLY and FYNNEI. The CDR3 coding sequence is TGTGCCAGCAGCGGGGGTCCGAACACTGAAGCTTTCTTT. Translating it yields CASSGGPNTEAFF.

The rearrangement uses TRBV3-1 (or the pseudogene TRBV3-2) and TRBJ1-3, with D possibly being TRBD1 (5 bases). The ends were cut back, 4 bases at V and 4 bases at J, with 17 bases in the middle. From germline, CDR1 is LGHDT and CDR2 YNNKEL (reference sequence). There are 16 residues in the CDR3. The CDR3: CASSLRGESRGNTIYF. For the CDR3, the DNA is TGTGCCAGCAGCCTCCGGGGGGAATCGAGAGGAAACACCATATATTTT.

The rearrangement joins TRBV4-1 to TRBJ1-5; TRBD1 is a possible D gene (6 bases). The CDR3 is 15 residues long. Germline CDR1 reads MGHRA; CDR2 reads YSYEKL. Trimming left V 2 bases short and J 3 bases short, with 11 bases between. CDR3 protein: CASSQLGQYNQPQHF. CDR3 nucleotides: TGCGCCAGCAGCCAACTCGGACAGTACAATCAGCCCCAGCATTTT.

This chain uses TRBV4-3 with TRBJ2-4, with D perhaps TRBD1 (6 bases). The germline V gene has CDR1 LGHNA and CDR2 YSLEER. Trimming cost V 0 bases and J 11 bases, with 14 bases left between them. The CDR3 extends over 14 amino acids. CDR3 region: CASSQDLRTEVQYF. The CDR3 DNA is TGCGCCAGCAGCCAAGATCTCAGGACAGAGGTTCAGTACTTC.

The CDR3 sequence is CASSSSFGGGNTIYF. CDR3 DNA sequence: TGTGCCAGCTCATCTTCTTTCGGCGGTGGAAACACCATATATTTT. This chain joins TRBV18 and TRBJ1-3; D is unclear. V was clipped by 5 bases and J by 3 bases, with 14 bases between them. Germline CDR1 and CDR2: KGHSH and LQKENI. This CDR3 contains 15 residues.

The rearrangement uses TRBV3-1 (or the pseudogene TRBV3-2) and TRBJ1-6; D remains unclear. This CDR3 region has 18 residues. Trimming pared 3 bases from V and 7 bases from J, leaving 22 bases between. Germline V gene sequence: CDR1 LGHDT, CDR2 YNNKEL (reference sequence). Here the CDR3 DNA reads TGTGCCAGCAGCCACGCCATTCTGGTGGCACAACGAAATTCACCCCTCCACTTT. Translated: CASSHAILVAQRNSPLHF.

In DNA form, the CDR3 reads TGTGCCAGCAGCCAAGGTACAGGGGGCTTGGCTTTCTTT. It encodes CASSQGTGGLAFF. The chain uses TRBV3-1 (or the pseudogene TRBV3-2) and TRBJ1-1; 9 bases fit TRBD1. The J segment lost 11 bases and the V segment lost 1 base, leaving 5 bases of the junction unmatched. There are 13 residues in the CDR3. Germline V lookup: CDR1 LGHDT, CDR2 YNNKEL (reference sequence).

The V call is TRBV5-1, the J call TRBJ2-4, with 7 bases aligning to TRBD1. J was trimmed by 8 bases and V by 0 bases; bases with no gene match: 8. In germline, CDR1 is SGHRS, CDR2 YFSETQ. The CDR3 contains 15 residues. CDR3 DNA: TGCGCCAGCAGCTTGGAGGGGGCTAGGGTGGACATTCAGTACTTC. It encodes CASSLEGARVDIQYF.

The count of this clone is one. V usage is TRBV6-1 and J usage is TRBJ1-2; TRBD1 matches at 7 bases. V trimming: 0 bases; J trimming: 7 bases; junction bases outside the gene matches: 8. The CDR3 runs to 15 residues. Germline lookup yields CDR1 MNHNS and CDR2 SASEGT. This CDR3 reads CASSEATTGWAGYTF. The CDR3 DNA reads as TGTGCCAGCAGTGAAGCGACGACAGGGTGGGCTGGCTACACCTTC.

CDR3 residues: CASSPSRGSNNEQFF. DNA of the CDR3: TGTGCCAGCAGCCCCTCGCGGGGGTCCAACAATGAGCAGTTCTTC. The chain has TRBV5-6 and TRBJ2-1; 7 bases line up with TRBD2. J lost 5 bases, V lost 4 bases, and 9 bases had no gene match. The CDR3 extends over 15 amino acids. Per the germline V gene, CDR1 is SGHDT and CDR2 is YYEEEE.

This chain links TRBV18 with TRBJ2-3; 10 nucleotides agree with TRBD1. The CDR3 contains 15 residues. V trimming: 4 bases; J trimming: 2 bases; junction bases outside the gene matches: 3. The germline V gene has CDR1 KGHSH and CDR2 LQKENI. The CDR3 reads CASSQGQGNTDTQYF. The CDR3, as DNA: TGTGCCAGCTCACAGGGACAGGGGAACACAGATACGCAGTATTTT. The entire variable domain, with the rest obtained from reference TRBV18 and TRBJ2-3, is as follows: NAGVMQNPRHLVRRRGQEARLRCSPMKGHSHVYWYRQLPEEGLKFMVYLQKENIIDESGMPKERFSAEFPKEGPSILRIQQVVRGDSAAYFCASSQGQGNTDTQYFGPGTRLTVL.

V and J are TRBV7-6 and TRBJ1-6, with a possible D match to TRBD1 (5 bases). Between the trimmed V and J ends, which lost 5 bases and 8 bases, there was a span of 13 bases. The CDR3 contains 14 residues. Germline V gives CDR1 SGHVS, CDR2 FNYEAQ. CDR3 loop: CASSGGGLDSPLHF. The DNA of the CDR3 is TGTGCCAGCAGCGGGGGAGGGTTGGATTCACCCCTCCACTTT.

This clone was seen once. This chain joins TRBV19 and TRBJ2-2; D unclear. The CDR3 is made up of 15 amino acids. V lost 0 bases to trimming and J lost 0 bases, with 5 bases between them. The germline gives CDR1 LNHDA, CDR2 SQIVND (reference sequence). CDR3 residues: CASSIDLSNTGELFF. Written as DNA, the CDR3 is TGTGCCAGTAGTATAGATCTATCGAACACCGGGGAGCTGTTTTTT.

The chain links TRBV5-4 to TRBJ2-4, with TRBD1 identical over 8 bases. The CDR3 is 14 amino acids. Germline CDR1 is SGHNT and CDR2 is YYREEE (reference sequence). Trimming took 2 bases from V and 5 from J; bases not matched to a gene: 3. Written as DNA, the CDR3 is TGTGCCAGCAGCTTACCGGGACAGGAAAACATTCAGTACTTC. Protein product: CASSLPGQENIQYF.

This chain connects TRBV12-3 or TRBV12-4 to TRBJ2-1; no clear D gene. This CDR3 spans 12 amino acids. Trimming removed 3 bases from V and 7 bases from J, with 7 bases in between. The CDR3 sequence: CASSLAFNEQFF. DNA for the CDR3: TGTGCCAGCAGTTTGGCTTTTAATGAGCAGTTCTTC.

Here the CDR3 DNA reads TGTGCCACCAGTGGCTATACAGGGGACGGGCCCGGTGAGCAGTTCTTC. Encoded protein: CATSGYTGDGPGEQFF. This rearrangement joins TRBV24-1 to TRBJ2-1; TRBD1 agrees at 7 bases. Trimming cost V 5 bases and J 9 bases; bases outside gene matches: 15. This CDR3 is built from 16 residues. Germline CDR1 KGHDR, CDR2 SFDVKD.

This chain links TRBV13 with TRBJ2-7, with D perhaps TRBD2 (6 bases). The germline V gene encodes CDR1 PRHDT and CDR2 FYEKMQ (reference sequence). Trimming stripped 2 bases from V and 2 bases from J, with 13 bases between. The CDR3 sequence is 15 residues long. The CDR3 DNA follows: TGTGCCAGCAGCTTAACGGCGGGACGGACCTACGAGCAGTACTTC. Protein sequence: CASSLTAGRTYEQYF.